This passage covers 13 T cell receptor beta chains from one sample sequenced in a study of shared clonotypes between healthy human individuals. Clones were sequenced by immunoSEQ multiplex PCR, and TCRdb holds only the in-frame ones, with some missing. This table has about 2.4 million clones, over 85% appearing once. The sequenced material came from naive CD4+ T cells from PBMCs. Subset noted: CD45RA+ positively selected. The receptors stem from a man between 18 and 35 years old in good health. Some clones in this sample may be carry-over from other donors' samples.

The chain recombines TRBV7-2 with TRBJ1-4; D perhaps matches TRBD1 (5 bases). From germline, CDR1 is SGHTA and CDR2 FQGNSA. The V and J ends lost 5 bases and 3 bases respectively, with 13 bases between them. This CDR3 is built from 15 residues. CDR3 region: CASSPEGWANEKLFF. The DNA for the CDR3 is TGTGCCAGCAGCCCCGAGGGGTGGGCTAATGAAAAACTGTTTTTT.

The chain joins TRBV7-9 to TRBJ2-4, with 8 bases aligning to TRBD2. Germline CDR1 reads SEHNR; CDR2 reads FQNEAQ (reference sequence). V trimming: 5 bases; J trimming: 6 bases; junction bases outside the gene matches: 3. The CDR3 has 13 amino acids. The CDR3 DNA reads as TGTGCCAGCAGCGGGAGCGGGGGAAACATTCAGTACTTC. Translated: CASSGSGGNIQYF.

V and J are TRBV7-8 and TRBJ2-1, with 11 bases identical to TRBD2. The CDR3 length is 15 residues. J was trimmed by 6 bases and V by 5 bases; bases with no gene match: 6. Germline CDR1 reads SGHVS; CDR2 reads FQNEAQ. The CDR3 DNA sequence: TGTGCCAGCAGCCCTAGCGGGAGGCCCCCCAATGAGCAGTTCTTC. Its protein is CASSPSGRPPNEQFF.

CDR3 nucleotide sequence: TGTGCCAGCAGTCTGGATCTCAATGAGCAGTTCTTC. Translation gives CASSLDLNEQFF. The rearrangement uses TRBV2 and TRBJ2-1; D uncertain. V dropped 5 bases and J dropped 6 bases, with 8 bases sitting between them. CDR1 is SNHLY, CDR2 FYNNEI, per germline. The CDR3 contains 12 residues.

The rearrangement links TRBV4-2 to TRBJ2-7, with D unclear. The germline V gene has CDR1 LGHNA and CDR2 YNFKEQ. The V end was cut by 3 bases, the J end by 6 bases, with 21 bases between. The CDR3 has 16 residues. The CDR3 nucleotides read TGTGCCAGCAGCCAGGAACCAGGACGGGTCAAGGTCGAGCAGTACTTC. Protein sequence: CASSQEPGRVKVEQYF.

The chain is built from TRBV5-1 and TRBJ2-2; tentative D call: TRBD1 (5 bases). Germline V gives CDR1 SGHRS, CDR2 YFSETQ. The V and J ends lost 0 bases and 4 bases respectively, with 7 bases between them. The CDR3 totals 14 residues. The CDR3 bases are TGCGCCAGCAGCTTGGAACAGGCCACCGGGGAGCTGTTTTTT. This encodes CASSLEQATGELFF.

This chain joins TRBV27 and TRBJ1-2; maybe TRBD1 (5 bases). Germline lookup yields CDR1 MNHEY and CDR2 SMNVEV (reference sequence). The V gene lost 0 bases and the J gene lost 3 bases, with 11 bases spanning the gap. This CDR3 has 15 amino acids. The CDR3, as DNA: TGTGCCAGCAGTTTATCGACGCCAGGGCACTATGGCTACACCTTC. Residues: CASSLSTPGHYGYTF.

This clone was counted between two and nine times. This sequence joins TRBV2 and TRBJ1-1; D is undetermined. Germline CDR1 SNHLY, CDR2 FYNNEI. This CDR3 spans 10 amino acids. V gave up 7 bases and J gave up 1 base, with 1 base separating them. The CDR3 sequence is CASKNTEAFF. The CDR3, as DNA: TGTGCCAGCAAGAACACTGAAGCTTTCTTT.

This chain links TRBV5-1 with TRBJ1-2; TRBD1 aligns across 7 bases. The CDR3 loop spans 12 amino acids. Germline CDR1 SGHRS, CDR2 YFSETQ. The V segment lost 4 bases and the J segment 6 bases; nucleotides outside the gene matches: 3. CDR3 amino acids: CASSPGGDGYTF. Here the CDR3 DNA reads TGCGCCAGCAGCCCAGGGGGAGATGGCTACACCTTC.

The chain carries TRBV28 and TRBJ2-1; unclear D gene. Trimming stripped 7 bases from V and 1 base from J, with 8 bases between. Germline-derived CDR1 and CDR2 are MDHEN and SYDVKM. The CDR3 is 13 residues long. CDR3 sequence (DNA): TGTGCCAGCAATCTCGCTTCCTACAATGAGCAGTTCTTC. Its protein product is CASNLASYNEQFF.

The chain employs TRBV9 and TRBJ1-2; no clear D gene. CDR3 length: 14 residues. Germline V gene data show CDR1 as SGDLS and CDR2 as YYNGEE. V lost 3 bases to trimming and J lost 5 bases, with 14 bases between them. The CDR3, as DNA: TGTGCCAGCAGCGAAAGACTTGGTTCATATGGCTACACCTTC. This gives the protein CASSERLGSYGYTF.

As concerns this clone: Other DNA sequences in this specimen translate into the identical CDR3. This chain connects TRBV30 to TRBJ2-7; unclear D gene. The CDR3 extends over 13 amino acids. The ends were cut back, 0 bases at V and 0 bases at J, with 6 bases in the middle. Per germline, CDR1 GTSNPN and CDR2 SVGIG (reference sequence). The CDR3 protein is CAWSVSSSYEQYF. The CDR3 bases are TGTGCCTGGAGTGTATCTAGCTCCTACGAGCAGTACTTC.

This chain joins TRBV5-5 and TRBJ2-7; tentative D call: TRBD1 (6 bases). Trimming pared 4 bases from V and 3 bases from J, leaving 14 bases between. Germline CDR1 and CDR2: SGHKS and YYEKEE (reference sequence). The CDR3 covers 14 residues. CDR3 region: CASSPGQTFYEQYF. Here the CDR3 DNA reads TGTGCCAGCAGCCCCGGACAGACCTTCTACGAGCAGTACTTC.